The clone carrying this T cell receptor (beta chain) was seen more than once but under ten times. Its antigen is not known. The source of the sample is a study of T cells after yellow fever vaccination. Germline V gene lookup returns CDR1 SGHDT and CDR2 YYEEEE. This CDR3 is built from 15 residues. V dropped 3 bases and J dropped 2 bases, with 14 bases sitting between them. Template switching by 5'RACE produced TCR cDNA, adding a universal primer site and UMIs. TCRdb re-derived calls from the 5' RACE reads in MiXCR, one entry per CDR3 protein. The sample shows almost 600,000 distinct CDR3 sequences, roughly 14% of them seen only once. Study-level points and caveats: CD4 and CD8 compartments shared a small share of clonotypes.

The sequence was collected from a man younger than 40 who received the YFV17D yellow fever vaccine. This sample comprised PBMCs, obtained on the day of the yellow fever booster vaccination. V is TRBV5-6 and J is TRBJ1-2, with a possible D match to TRBD1 (5 bases). CDR3: CASSSGAYINYGYTF. For the CDR3, the DNA is TGTGCCAGCAGCTCCGGGGCTTACATCAACTATGGCTACACCTTC.